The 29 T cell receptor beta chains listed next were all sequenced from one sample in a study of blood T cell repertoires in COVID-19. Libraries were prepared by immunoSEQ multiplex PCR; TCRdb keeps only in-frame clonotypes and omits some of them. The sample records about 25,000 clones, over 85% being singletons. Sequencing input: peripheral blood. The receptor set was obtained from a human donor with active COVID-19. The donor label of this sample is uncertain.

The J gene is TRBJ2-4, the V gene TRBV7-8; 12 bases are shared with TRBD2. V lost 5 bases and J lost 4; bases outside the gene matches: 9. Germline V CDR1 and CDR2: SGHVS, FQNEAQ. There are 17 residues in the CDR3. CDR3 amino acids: CASSPRGGLAGKNIQYF. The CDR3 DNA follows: TGTGCCAGCAGCCCTAGGGGAGGACTAGCGGGGAAAAACATTCAGTACTTC.

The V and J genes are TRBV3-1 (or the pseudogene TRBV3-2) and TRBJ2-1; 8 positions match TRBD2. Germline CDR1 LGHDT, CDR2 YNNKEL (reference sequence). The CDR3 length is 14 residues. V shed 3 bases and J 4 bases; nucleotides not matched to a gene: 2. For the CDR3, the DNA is TGTGCCAGCAGCCACGGGACTAGGTACAATGAGCAGTTCTTC. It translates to CASSHGTRYNEQFF.

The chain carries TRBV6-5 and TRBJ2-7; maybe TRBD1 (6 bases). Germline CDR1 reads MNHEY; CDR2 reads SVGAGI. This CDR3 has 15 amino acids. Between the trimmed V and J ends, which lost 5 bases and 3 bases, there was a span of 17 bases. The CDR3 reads CASSPWDEGVYEQYF. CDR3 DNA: TGTGCCAGCAGTCCCTGGGACGAGGGGGTCTACGAGCAGTACTTC.

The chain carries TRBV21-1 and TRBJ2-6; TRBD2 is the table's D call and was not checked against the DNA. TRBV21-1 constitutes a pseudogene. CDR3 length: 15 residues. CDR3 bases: TGTGCCAGCCATTCAAGGAGCTCTGGGGCCAACGTCCTGACTTTC. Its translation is CASHSRSSGANVLTF.

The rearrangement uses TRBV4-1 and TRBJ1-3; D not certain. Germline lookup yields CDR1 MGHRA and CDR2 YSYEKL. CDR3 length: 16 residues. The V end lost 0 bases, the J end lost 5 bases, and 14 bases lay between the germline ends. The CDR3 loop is CASSQEGLVTRNTIYF. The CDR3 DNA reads TGCGCCAGCAGCCAAGAAGGTCTAGTAACCAGAAACACCATATATTTT.

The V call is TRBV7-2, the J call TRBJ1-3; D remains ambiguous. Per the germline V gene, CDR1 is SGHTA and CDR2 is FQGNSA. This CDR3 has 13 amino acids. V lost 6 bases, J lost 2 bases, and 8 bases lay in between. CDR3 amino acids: CASRGGTGNTIYF. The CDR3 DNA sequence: TGTGCCAGCAGGGGAGGAACTGGAAACACCATATATTTT.

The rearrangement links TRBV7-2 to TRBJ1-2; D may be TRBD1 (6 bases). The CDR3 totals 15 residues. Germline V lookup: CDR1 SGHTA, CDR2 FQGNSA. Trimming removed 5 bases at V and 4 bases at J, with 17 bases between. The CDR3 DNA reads TGTGCCAGCAGCCCAGGCCTACAGGGCTCCTATGGCTACACCTTC. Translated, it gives CASSPGLQGSYGYTF.

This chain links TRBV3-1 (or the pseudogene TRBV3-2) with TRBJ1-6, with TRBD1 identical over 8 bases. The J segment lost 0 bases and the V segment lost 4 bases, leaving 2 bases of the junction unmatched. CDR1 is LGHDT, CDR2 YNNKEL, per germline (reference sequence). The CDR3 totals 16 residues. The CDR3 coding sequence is TGTGCCAGCAGCCCGGACAGGGCCTCCTATAATTCACCCCTCCACTTT. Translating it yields CASSPDRASYNSPLHF.

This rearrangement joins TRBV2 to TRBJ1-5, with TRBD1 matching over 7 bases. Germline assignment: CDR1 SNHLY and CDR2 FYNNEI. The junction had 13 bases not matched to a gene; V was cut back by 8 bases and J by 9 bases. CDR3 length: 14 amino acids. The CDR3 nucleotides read TGTGCCAGCGCCCAAATGGACAGGTCCGGGCCCCAGCATTTT. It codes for CASAQMDRSGPQHF.

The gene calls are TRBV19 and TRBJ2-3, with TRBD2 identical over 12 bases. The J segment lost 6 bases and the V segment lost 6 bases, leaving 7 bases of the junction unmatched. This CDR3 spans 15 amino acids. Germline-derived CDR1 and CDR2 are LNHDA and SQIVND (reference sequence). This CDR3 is CASRPLAGGGDTQYF. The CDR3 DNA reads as TGTGCCAGTAGGCCACTAGCGGGGGGAGGGGATACGCAGTATTTT.

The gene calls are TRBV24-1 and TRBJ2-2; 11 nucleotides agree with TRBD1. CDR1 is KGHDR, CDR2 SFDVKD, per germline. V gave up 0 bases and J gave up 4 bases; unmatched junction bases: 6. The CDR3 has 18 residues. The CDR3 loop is CATSDLGPGTGGTGELFF. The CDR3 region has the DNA TGTGCCACCAGTGATTTGGGGCCCGGGACAGGGGGCACCGGGGAGCTGTTTTTT.

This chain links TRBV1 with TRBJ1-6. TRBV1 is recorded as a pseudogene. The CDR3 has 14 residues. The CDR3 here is CTSSQGSPRSPLHF. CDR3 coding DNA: TGCACCAGCAGCCAAGGCTCCCCTCGGTCACCCCTCCACTTT.

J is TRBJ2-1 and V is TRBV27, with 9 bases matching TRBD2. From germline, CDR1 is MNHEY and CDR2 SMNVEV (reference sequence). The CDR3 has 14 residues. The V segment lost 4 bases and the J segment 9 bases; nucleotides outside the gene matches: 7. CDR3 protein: CASSSAGTSLEQFF. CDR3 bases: TGTGCCAGCAGTTCCGCCGGGACTAGCCTTGAGCAGTTCTTC.

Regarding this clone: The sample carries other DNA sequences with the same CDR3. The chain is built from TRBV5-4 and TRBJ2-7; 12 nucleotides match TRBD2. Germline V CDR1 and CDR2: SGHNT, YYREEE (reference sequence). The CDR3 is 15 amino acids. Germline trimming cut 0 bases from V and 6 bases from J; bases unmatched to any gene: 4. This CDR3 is CASSLASGRAGEQYF. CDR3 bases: TGTGCCAGCAGCTTGGCTAGCGGGAGGGCAGGCGAGCAGTACTTC.

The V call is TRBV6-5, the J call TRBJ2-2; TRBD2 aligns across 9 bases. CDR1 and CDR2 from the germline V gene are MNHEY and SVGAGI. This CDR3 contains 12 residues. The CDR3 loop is CVSGRGTGELFF. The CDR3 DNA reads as TGTGTTAGCGGGAGAGGTACCGGGGAGCTGTTTTTT.

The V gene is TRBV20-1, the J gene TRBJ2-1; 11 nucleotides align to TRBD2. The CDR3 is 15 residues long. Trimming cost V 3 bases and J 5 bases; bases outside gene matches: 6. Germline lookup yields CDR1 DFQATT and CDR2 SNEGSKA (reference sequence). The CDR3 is CSASPPGLADNEQFF. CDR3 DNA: TGCAGTGCTAGTCCCCCGGGACTAGCGGACAATGAGCAGTTCTTC.

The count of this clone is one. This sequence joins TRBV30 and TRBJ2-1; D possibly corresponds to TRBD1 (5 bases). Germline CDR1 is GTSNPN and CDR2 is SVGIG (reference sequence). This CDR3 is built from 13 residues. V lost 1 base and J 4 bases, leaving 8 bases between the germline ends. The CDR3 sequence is CAWSGGPYNEQFF. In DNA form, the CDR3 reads TGTGCCTGGAGTGGGGGCCCTTACAATGAGCAGTTCTTC. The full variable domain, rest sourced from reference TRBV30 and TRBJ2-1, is SQTIHQWPATLVQPVGSPLSLECTVEGTSNPNLYWYRQAAGRGLQLLFYSVGIGQISSEVPQNLSASRPQDRQFILSSKKLLLSDSGFYLCAWSGGPYNEQFFGPGTRLTVL.

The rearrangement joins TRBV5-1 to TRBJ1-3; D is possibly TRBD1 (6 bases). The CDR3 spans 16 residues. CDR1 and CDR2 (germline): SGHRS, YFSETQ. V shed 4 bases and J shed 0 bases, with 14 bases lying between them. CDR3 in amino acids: CASSRSRDTSGNTIYF. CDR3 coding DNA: TGCGCCAGCAGCCGGTCACGGGACACCTCTGGAAACACCATATATTTT.

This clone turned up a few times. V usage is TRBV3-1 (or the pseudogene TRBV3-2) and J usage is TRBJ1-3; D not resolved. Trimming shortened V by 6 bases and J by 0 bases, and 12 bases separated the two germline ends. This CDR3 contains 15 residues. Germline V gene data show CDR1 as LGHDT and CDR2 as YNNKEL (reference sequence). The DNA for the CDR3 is TGTGCCAGCAGGTCGACCAGGCTCTCTGGAAACACCATATATTTT. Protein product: CASRSTRLSGNTIYF.

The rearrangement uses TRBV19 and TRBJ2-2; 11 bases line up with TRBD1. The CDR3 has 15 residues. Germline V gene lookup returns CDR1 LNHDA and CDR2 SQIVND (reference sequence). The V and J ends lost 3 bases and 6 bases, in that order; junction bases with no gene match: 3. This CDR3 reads CASSIGQGAPGELFF. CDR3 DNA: TGTGCCAGTAGTATTGGACAGGGGGCCCCCGGGGAGCTGTTTTTT.

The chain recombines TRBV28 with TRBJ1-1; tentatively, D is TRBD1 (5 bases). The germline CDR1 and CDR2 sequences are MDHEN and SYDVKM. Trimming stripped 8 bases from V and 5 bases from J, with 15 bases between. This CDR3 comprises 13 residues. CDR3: CASLTAGVTEAFF. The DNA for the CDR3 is TGTGCCAGCCTGACAGCGGGAGTTACTGAAGCTTTCTTT.

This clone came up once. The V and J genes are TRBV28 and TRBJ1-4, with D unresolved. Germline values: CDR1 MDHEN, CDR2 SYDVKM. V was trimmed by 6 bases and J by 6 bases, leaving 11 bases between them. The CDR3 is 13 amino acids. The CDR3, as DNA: TGTGCCAGCAGCCAGGCGGGGTATGAAAAACTGTTTTTT. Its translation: CASSQAGYEKLFF. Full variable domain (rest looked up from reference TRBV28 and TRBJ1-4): DVKVTQSSRYLVKRTGEKVFLECVQDMDHENMFWYRQDPGLGLRLIYFSYDVKMKEKGDIPEGYSVSREKKERFSLILESASTNQTSMYLCASSQAGYEKLFFGSGTQLSVL.

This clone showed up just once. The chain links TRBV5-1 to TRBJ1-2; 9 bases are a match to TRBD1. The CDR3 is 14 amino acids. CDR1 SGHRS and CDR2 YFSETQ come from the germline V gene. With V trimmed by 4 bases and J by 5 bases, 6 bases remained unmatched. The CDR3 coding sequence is TGCGCCAGCAGCCCGGACAGGGGAGGGTATGGCTACACCTTC. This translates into CASSPDRGGYGYTF. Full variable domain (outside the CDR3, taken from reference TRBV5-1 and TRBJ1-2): KAGVTQTPRYLIKTRGQQVTLSCSPISGHRSVSWYQQTPGQGLQFLFEYFSETQRNKGNFPGRFSGRQFSNSRSEMNVSTLELGDSALYLCASSPDRGGYGYTFGSGTRLTVV.

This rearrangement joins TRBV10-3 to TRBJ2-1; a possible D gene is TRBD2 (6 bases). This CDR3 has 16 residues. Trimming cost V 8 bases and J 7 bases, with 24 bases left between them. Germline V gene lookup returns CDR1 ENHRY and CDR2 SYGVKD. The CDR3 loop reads CAIRSPEAGRGNEQFF. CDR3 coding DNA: TGTGCCATCCGGTCCCCTGAAGCGGGCCGAGGGAATGAGCAGTTCTTC.

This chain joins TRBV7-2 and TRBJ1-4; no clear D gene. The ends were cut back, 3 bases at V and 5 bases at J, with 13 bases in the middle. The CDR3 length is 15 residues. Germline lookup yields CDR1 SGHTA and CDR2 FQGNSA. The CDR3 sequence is CASSLAQSGNEKLFF. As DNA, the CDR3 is TGTGCCAGCAGCTTGGCACAGTCGGGAAATGAAAAACTGTTTTTT. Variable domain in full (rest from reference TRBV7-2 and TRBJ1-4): GAGVSQSPSNKVTEKGKDVELRCDPISGHTALYWYRQSLGQGLEFLIYFQGNSAPDKSGLPSDRFSAERTGGSVSTLTIQRTQQEDSAVYLCASSLAQSGNEKLFFGSGTQLSVL.

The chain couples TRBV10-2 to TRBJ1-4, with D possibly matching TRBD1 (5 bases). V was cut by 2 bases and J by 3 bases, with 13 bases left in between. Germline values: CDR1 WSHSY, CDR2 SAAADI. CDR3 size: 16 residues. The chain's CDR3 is CASSEIPRASNEKLFF. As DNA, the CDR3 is TGCGCCAGCAGTGAGATTCCCAGGGCCTCTAATGAAAAACTGTTTTTT.

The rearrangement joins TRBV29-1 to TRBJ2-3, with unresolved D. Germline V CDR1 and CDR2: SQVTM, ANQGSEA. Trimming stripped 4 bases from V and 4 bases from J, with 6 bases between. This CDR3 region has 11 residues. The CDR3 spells CSVALADTQYF. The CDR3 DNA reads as TGCAGCGTTGCCCTAGCAGATACGCAGTATTTT.

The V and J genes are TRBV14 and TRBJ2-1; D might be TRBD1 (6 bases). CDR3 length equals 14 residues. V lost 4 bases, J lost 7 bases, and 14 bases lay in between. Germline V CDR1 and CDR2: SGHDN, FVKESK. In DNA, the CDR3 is TGTGCCAGCAGCCTGGGCTACAGGGTTAATGAGCAGTTCTTC. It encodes CASSLGYRVNEQFF.

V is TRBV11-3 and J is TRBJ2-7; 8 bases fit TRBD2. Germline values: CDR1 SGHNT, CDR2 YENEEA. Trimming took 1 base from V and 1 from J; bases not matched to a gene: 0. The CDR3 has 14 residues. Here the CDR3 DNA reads TGTGCCAGCAGCTTAGCGGGGGGGTCCTACGAGCAGTACTTC. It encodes CASSLAGGSYEQYF.